This T cell receptor (beta chain) was found in a study of control samples from healthy donors and cancer patients. Unmatched junction bases numbered 9, after V lost 2 bases and J lost 4 bases. The CDR3 spans 16 residues. Germline loops: CDR1 MNHNS, CDR2 SASEGT. Produced via immunoSEQ multiplex PCR; TCRdb's table is partial and in-frame only. Among about 170,000 clones listed, roughly 95% were seen once. This chain joins TRBV6-1 and TRBJ2-3; the match to TRBD2 covers 7 bases. The TCR was taken from a woman aged 55-69 years in good health. What was sequenced was blood. This CDR3 is CASSEIAGLNADTQYF. CDR3 nucleotides: TGTGCCAGCAGTGAAATAGCGGGCCTAAACGCAGATACGCAGTATTTT.